The subject of this entry is one T cell receptor beta chain. This entry belongs to a study of blood T cell repertoires in COVID-19. CDR3 length: 17 residues. In germline, CDR1 is SNHLY, CDR2 FYNNEI. V dropped 7 bases and J dropped 1; count of bases not matched to a gene: 8. In the original workflow: Researchers report that nucleated cell counts were estimated from reference gene primer amplification. Profiling relied on immunoSEQ multiplex PCR, and the TCRdb table lists in-frame clones only, not all of them. From that table come the V and J calls and clone size; the DNA was used to work out D and trimming. The sample has roughly 150,000 clones, around 89% seen once.

The chain combines TRBV2 with TRBJ2-3; TRBD2 matches at 13 bases. This receptor was identified in a man aged 50 to 59 who had recovered from COVID-19. The specimen sequenced was peripheral blood. As DNA, the CDR3 is TGTGCCAGCAATTTTGGGACTAGCGGGGCCCGCACAGATACGCAGTATTTT. Protein sequence: CASNFGTSGARTDTQYF. Based on the CDR3 plus reference TRBV2 and TRBJ2-3, the full variable domain is EPEVTQTPSHQVTQMGQEVILRCVPISNHLYFYWYRQILGQKVEFLVSFYNNEISEKSEIFDDQFSVERPDGSNFTLKIRSTKLEDSAMYFCASNFGTSGARTDTQYFGPGTRLTVL.